This record covers a single T cell receptor (beta chain). Its binding antigen is unknown. One base away there is no much larger clone; base qualities are not given. Whole blood was collected in K2EDTA tubes by collaborating institutions according to the institutions' own protocols. Collaborator samples were shipped for TCRbeta analysis as frozen whole blood, isolated PBMCs, or DNA extracted from either sample type. TCRbeta CDR3 regions were amplified from genomic DNA using the immunoSEQ Assay, a bias-controlled multiplex PCR. Per the source publication's procedure: Within the assay, amplification of reference gene primers was used to estimate how many nucleated cells each sample contained. To quantify the absolute abundance of each unique TCRbeta CDR3 rearrangement, sequence reads were collapsed and filtered. For each sample, productive Simpson clonality was calculated as the square root of Simpson's diversity index across productive rearrangements. TCRdb carries this immuneACCESS record with in-frame sequences only. Its versions omit some clonotypes, under half of them owing to an unresolved V gene in the studies checked, with the rest unexplained. V and J calls and clone size follow that table, whereas D and trimming were derived from the DNA. Present in this sample are over 100,000 clones, about 89% of which were seen just once. The top ten hold 2% to 2.5% of the sample.

The data stem from a study of blood T cell repertoires in COVID-19 (dated by TCRdb to 2020 to 2022). About the investigation overall: Samples from collaborators originated in the United States, Italy and Spain and spanned both the acute and convalescent phases of COVID-19. The prospective study material was composed of cDNA or gDNA derived from T cells, B-cell-depleted T cells, or PBMCs. Subjects who had been exposed to COVID-19, were actively infected with it, or had recovered from it provided the deeply sampled blood TCRbeta repertoires that made up the dataset. The repertoires were released in a freely available public database meant as a resource for research on the immune response to SARS-CoV-2. The samples were drawn from two sources: the first 160 participants of the ongoing ImmuneRACE study, and fewer than 1,500 subjects contributed by 6 global collaborators. Sample metadata almost always included a de-identified subject ID, COVID-19 status, age in years and sex. Where available, HLA class I and class II types were obtained from metadata supplied by the sample provider rather than from assay-based typing. Study-wide findings and limitations: The amount of clinical and demographic metadata varied by source and participant and was provided uncurated.

V and J lose 3 bases and 0 bases, and a span of 16 bases separates them. Taken from the germline V gene (reference sequence), the CDR1 and CDR2 loops are SGHNT and YYREEE. The CDR3, from cysteine to phenylalanine, totals 17 residues. The sequence is cut down to CDR3 DNA, 51 bases in frame from base 1. The chain was built from TRBV5-4 and TRBJ1-3; the D gene is perhaps TRBD1, from 5 matching bases. The specimen sequenced was peripheral blood. The source of this sequence is a man aged 50-59 years with active COVID-19. CDR3 region: CASSSPGDFGSGNTIYF. The DNA sequence reads TGTGCCAGCAGCTCTCCCGGGGACTTTGGCTCTGGAAACACCATATATTTT.